A selection of T cell receptor beta chains follows, all from one sample in a study of blood T cell repertoires in COVID-19. Repertoires were generated with immunoSEQ multiplex PCR, while TCRdb's copy carries only in-frame clones and drops some. The sample lists approximately 250,000 clones; roughly 86% were seen once. The sequenced sample was peripheral blood. The receptors were gathered from a woman aged 60 to 75 who had recovered from COVID-19. Both conserved end residues are part of each CDR3. Fields, in order: J gene, D gene, clone size, V gene, CDR3 protein, CDR3 DNA. D genes are given only for firm matches. Part of the rows lack a size; the others show once, few, many or a class for expanded clones.

TRBJ1-5 . . TRBV6-5 CASSYHYTQPQHF TGTGCCAGCAGTTACCATTACACGCAGCCCCAGCATTTT
TRBJ2-1 . once TRBV11-1 CASRLSGSSYNEQFF TGTGCCAGCAGACTAAGCGGCAGCTCCTACAATGAGCAGTTCTTC
TRBJ2-3 TRBD2 . TRBV5-4 CASSLRLAGAEDTQYF TGTGCCAGCAGCTTGCGACTAGCGGGGGCGGAGGATACGCAGTATTTT
TRBJ1-2 . . TRBV27 CASTMRGSANYGYTF TGTGCCAGCACCATGCGGGGGAGTGCTAACTATGGCTACACCTTC
TRBJ1-4 TRBD1 once TRBV25-1 CASSGYRGSGEKLFF TGTGCCAGCAGTGGATACAGGGGATCGGGTGAAAAACTGTTTTTT
TRBJ1-5 TRBD1 . TRBV7-8 CASSYRDRTYSNQPQHF TGTGCCAGCAGCTACCGGGACAGAACTTATAGCAATCAGCCCCAGCATTTT
TRBJ1-5 . . TRBV7-8 CASSHSGSRLLYANQPQHF TGTGCCAGCAGCCACTCCGGGTCTAGGCTCCTCTACGCCAATCAGCCCCAGCATTTT
TRBJ2-7 TRBD1 . TRBV6-1 CASSEATTGANSYEQYF TGTGCCAGCAGTGAAGCCACGACAGGGGCAAACTCCTACGAGCAGTACTTC
TRBJ1-1 TRBD1 . TRBV27 CASSPTGGGTEAFF TGTGCCAGCAGTCCTACAGGGGGGGGCACTGAAGCTTTCTTT
TRBJ2-2 TRBD2 once TRBV24-1 CATSKTSGAFTGELFF TGTGCCACCAGTAAGACTAGCGGGGCGTTTACCGGGGAGCTGTTTTTT
TRBJ2-5 . . TRBV18 CASSSQGGETQYF TGTGCCAGCTCTTCCCAGGGGGGAGAGACCCAGTACTTC
TRBJ1-5 TRBD1 . TRBV6-5 CASVDRGGGNQPQHF TGTGCCAGCGTCGACAGGGGTGGGGGCAATCAGCCCCAGCATTTT
TRBJ2-1 TRBD1 . TRBV11-3 CASSLGQGARNEQFF TGTGCCAGCAGCCTGGGACAGGGGGCGCGTAATGAGCAGTTCTTC
TRBJ1-4 . . TRBV29-1 CSVEEQYNEKLFF TGCAGCGTTGAAGAACAGTATAATGAAAAACTGTTTTTT
TRBJ1-5 TRBD1 . TRBV6-2/TRBV6-3 CASSLRAGGHRDQPQHF TGTGCCAGCAGTTTACGGGCAGGGGGACATCGGGATCAGCCCCAGCATTTT
TRBJ1-5 . . TRBV7-2 CASSRRLSGNQPQHF TGTGCCAGCAGCCGCAGGCTTTCAGGCAATCAGCCCCAGCATTTT
TRBJ1-5 . few TRBV28 CASSVNQPQHF TGTGCCAGCAGCGTCAATCAGCCCCAGCATTTT
TRBJ2-1 . . TRBV25-1 CASSTTGYNEQFF TGTGCCAGCAGCACAACAGGATACAATGAGCAGTTCTTC
TRBJ2-3 TRBD2 . TRBV6-5 CASRTSGTDTQYF TGTGCCAGCAGGACTAGCGGCACAGATACGCAGTATTTT
TRBJ2-5 . . TRBV27 CASGPRRVETQYF TGTGCCAGCGGCCCTCGCAGGGTAGAGACCCAGTACTTC
TRBJ2-1 TRBD2 . TRBV10-3 CASRLAGGSGNEQFF TGTGCCAGCCGACTAGCGGGGGGGTCTGGGAATGAGCAGTTCTTC
TRBJ2-3 TRBD2 once TRBV2 CASMWFSGEGTQYF TGTGCCAGCATGTGGTTTAGCGGGGAAGGTACGCAGTATTTT
TRBJ2-3 TRBD2 . TRBV7-2 CASSPRGGAGSDTQYF TGTGCCAGCAGCCCACGCGGGGGGGCGGGGTCAGATACGCAGTATTTT
TRBJ1-5 TRBD1 . TRBV19 CASTPGQGHQPQHF TGTGCCAGTACCCCGGGACAGGGTCATCAGCCCCAGCATTTT
TRBJ1-2 TRBD1 . TRBV28 CASSWSARDSGYGYTF TGTGCCAGCAGTTGGAGCGCTCGGGACAGCGGCTATGGCTACACCTTC
TRBJ2-1 TRBD2 . TRBV5-1 CASSLSGGGPHNEQFF TGCGCCAGCAGCTTGTCGGGGGGGGGCCCCCACAATGAGCAGTTCTTC
TRBJ2-7 . once TRBV7-9 CASSLGPRVYEQYF TGTGCCAGCAGCTTAGGTCCCAGGGTCTACGAGCAGTACTTC
TRBJ1-2 TRBD1 . TRBV5-1 CASSPTGPISGYTF TGCGCCAGCAGCCCGACAGGGCCAATTTCTGGCTACACCTTC
TRBJ2-7 TRBD1 . TRBV29-1 CSVSRGQGAFEQYF TGCAGCGTCAGTCGAGGTCAGGGGGCGTTCGAGCAGTACTTC
TRBJ1-2 . . TRBV2 CASSVGATNYGYTF TGTGCCAGCAGTGTCGGAGCTACTAACTATGGCTACACCTTC
TRBJ2-1 . once TRBV5-1 CASSLGPSQVNNEQFF TGCGCCAGCAGCTTGGGTCCCAGCCAGGTGAACAATGAGCAGTTCTTC
TRBJ2-5 TRBD1 . TRBV7-2 CASSRQGAEETQYF TGTGCCAGCAGTCGACAGGGGGCAGAAGAGACCCAGTACTTC
TRBJ1-2 TRBD1 . TRBV6-5 CASSRSTGTDGYTF TGTGCCAGCAGTCGCTCAACCGGGACAGATGGCTACACCTTC
TRBJ2-3 TRBD2 . TRBV5-1 CASSLSGGSTDTQYF TGCGCCAGCAGCTTGAGCGGGGGGAGCACAGATACGCAGTATTTT
TRBJ1-5 . . TRBV7-9 CASSWALDQPQHF TGTGCCAGCAGCTGGGCCTTAGATCAGCCCCAGCATTTT
TRBJ1-1 TRBD1 . TRBV6-2/TRBV6-3 CASSYRTGFGGVSEAFF TGTGCCAGCAGTTACAGGACAGGATTTGGTGGGGTTTCAGAAGCTTTCTTT
TRBJ2-7 TRBD1 once TRBV5-4 CASSPGQRGYEQYF TGTGCCAGCAGCCCGGGACAGAGGGGCTACGAGCAGTACTTC
TRBJ2-3 TRBD1 . TRBV3-1/TRBV3-2 CASRARPGTGGPDTQYF TGTGCCAGCAGGGCTAGACCCGGGACAGGGGGACCAGATACGCAGTATTTT
TRBJ1-1 . . TRBV19 CASSIVSEAFF TGTGCCAGTAGTATCGTGTCTGAAGCTTTCTTT
TRBJ1-1 . . TRBV9 CASSVGGEWGVAFF TGTGCCAGCAGCGTAGGTGGGGAGTGGGGGGTAGCTTTCTTT
TRBJ1-6 TRBD1 . TRBV18 CASSPSAGGGSPLHF TGTGCCAGCTCACCATCGGCAGGGGGCGGGTCACCCCTCCACTTT
TRBJ1-1 . . TRBV7-2 CASSLVVPGAFF TGTGCCAGCAGCTTAGTCGTGCCGGGGGCTTTCTTT